Detailed here is one TCR beta chain. Its antigen is not known. The data stem from a study of T cell responses to AZD1222 COVID-19 vaccine. Overall study results and limits: When two AZD1222 doses had been given, Spike-specific TCR breadth and depth rose.

This table comes from immunoSEQ multiplex PCR, and its TCRdb copy is limited to in-frame clones, with some not included. Among 140,000 to 150,000 clones, approximately 91% were seen once, and the ten largest hold about 4.9%. Trimming cost V 1 base and J 2 bases, with 12 bases left between them. The CDR3 totals 17 residues. From germline, CDR1 is LNHDA and CDR2 SQIVND (reference sequence). The sequenced sample was peripheral blood, obtained 28 days after the second dose of the MenACWY control vaccine. This clonotype was obtained from an adult who received the MenACWY meningococcal vaccine as a control. The chain employs TRBV19 and TRBJ1-6; D call uncertain. The CDR3 is CASSIVPARPYNSPLHF. The CDR3, as DNA: TGTGCCAGTAGTATAGTCCCGGCGAGGCCCTATAATTCACCCCTCCACTTT. Filled out from reference TRBV19 and TRBJ1-6, the complete variable domain reads DGGITQSPKYLFRKEGQNVTLSCEQNLNHDAMYWYRQDPGQGLRLIYYSQIVNDFQKGDIAEGYSVSREKKESFPLTVTSAQKNPTAFYLCASSIVPARPYNSPLHFGNGTRLTVT.